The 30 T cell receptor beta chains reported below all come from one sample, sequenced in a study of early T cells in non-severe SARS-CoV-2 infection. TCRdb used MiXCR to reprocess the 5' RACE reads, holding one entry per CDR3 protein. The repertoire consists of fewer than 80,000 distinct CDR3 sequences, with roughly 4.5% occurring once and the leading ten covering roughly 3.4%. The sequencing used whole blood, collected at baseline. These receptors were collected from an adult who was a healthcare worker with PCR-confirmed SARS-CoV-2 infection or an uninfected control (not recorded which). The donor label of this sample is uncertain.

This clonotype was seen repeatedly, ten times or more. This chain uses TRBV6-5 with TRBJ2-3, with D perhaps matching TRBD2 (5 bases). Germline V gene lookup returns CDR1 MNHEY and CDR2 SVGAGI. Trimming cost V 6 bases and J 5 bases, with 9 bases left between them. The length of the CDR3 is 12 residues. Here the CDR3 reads CASRIGEDTQYF. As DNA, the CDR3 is TGTGCCAGCAGGATCGGGGAAGATACGCAGTATTTT.

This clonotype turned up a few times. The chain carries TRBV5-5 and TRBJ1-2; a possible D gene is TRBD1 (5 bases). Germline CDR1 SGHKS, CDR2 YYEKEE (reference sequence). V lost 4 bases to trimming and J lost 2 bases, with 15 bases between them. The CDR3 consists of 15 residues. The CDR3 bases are TGTGCCAGCAGCGGCTCCAGAGGGGCGAACTATGGCTACACCTTC. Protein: CASSGSRGANYGYTF.

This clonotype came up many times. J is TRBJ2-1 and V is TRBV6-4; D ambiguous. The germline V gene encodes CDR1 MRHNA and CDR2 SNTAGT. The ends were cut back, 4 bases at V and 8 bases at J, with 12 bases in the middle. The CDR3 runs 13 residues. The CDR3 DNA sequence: TGTGCCAGCAGTGCGGTTAGCCCTGATGAGCAGTTCTTC. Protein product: CASSAVSPDEQFF.

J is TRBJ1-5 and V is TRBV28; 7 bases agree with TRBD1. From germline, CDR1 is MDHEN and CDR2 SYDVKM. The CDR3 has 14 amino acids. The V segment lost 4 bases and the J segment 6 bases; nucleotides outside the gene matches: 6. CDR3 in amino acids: CASSSRQGSQPQHF. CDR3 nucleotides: TGTGCCAGCAGTTCTAGACAGGGTAGTCAGCCCCAGCATTTT. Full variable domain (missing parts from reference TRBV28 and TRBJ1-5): DVKVTQSSRYLVKRTGEKVFLECVQDMDHENMFWYRQDPGLGLRLIYFSYDVKMKEKGDIPEGYSVSREKKERFSLILESASTNQTSMYLCASSSRQGSQPQHFGDGTRLSIL.

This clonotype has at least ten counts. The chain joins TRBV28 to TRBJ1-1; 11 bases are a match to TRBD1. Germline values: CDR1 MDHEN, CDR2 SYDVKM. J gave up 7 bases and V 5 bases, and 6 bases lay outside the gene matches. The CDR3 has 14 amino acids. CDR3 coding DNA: TGTGCCAGCAGTGTTACCGGGACAGGGGGTGAAGCTTTCTTT. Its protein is CASSVTGTGGEAFF.

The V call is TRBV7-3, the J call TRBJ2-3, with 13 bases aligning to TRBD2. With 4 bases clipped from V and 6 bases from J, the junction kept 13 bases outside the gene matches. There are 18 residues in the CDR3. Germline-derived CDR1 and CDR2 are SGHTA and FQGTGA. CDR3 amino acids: CASSWSPGLAGRGDTQYF. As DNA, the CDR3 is TGTGCCAGCAGCTGGTCTCCGGGACTAGCGGGGCGAGGGGATACGCAGTATTTT.

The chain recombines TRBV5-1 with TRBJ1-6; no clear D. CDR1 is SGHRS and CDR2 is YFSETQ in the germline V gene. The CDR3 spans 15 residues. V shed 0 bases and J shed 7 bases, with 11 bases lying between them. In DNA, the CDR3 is TGCGCCAGCAGCTTGGCTGGGTCGGGAAATTCACCCCTCCACTTT. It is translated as CASSLAGSGNSPLHF.

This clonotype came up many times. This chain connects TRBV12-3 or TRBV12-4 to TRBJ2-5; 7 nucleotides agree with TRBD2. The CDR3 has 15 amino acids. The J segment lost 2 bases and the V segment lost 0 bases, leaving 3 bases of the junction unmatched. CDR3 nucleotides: TGTGCCAGCAGTTTAGCGGGGGGGACGCAAGAGACCCAGTACTTC. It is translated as CASSLAGGTQETQYF.

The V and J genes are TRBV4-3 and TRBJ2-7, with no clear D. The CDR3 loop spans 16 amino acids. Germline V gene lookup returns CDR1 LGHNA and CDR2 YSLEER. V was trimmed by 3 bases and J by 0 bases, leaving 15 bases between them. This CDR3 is CASSHLLGPNSYEQYF. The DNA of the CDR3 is TGCGCCAGCAGCCACCTCTTGGGCCCAAACTCCTACGAGCAGTACTTC.

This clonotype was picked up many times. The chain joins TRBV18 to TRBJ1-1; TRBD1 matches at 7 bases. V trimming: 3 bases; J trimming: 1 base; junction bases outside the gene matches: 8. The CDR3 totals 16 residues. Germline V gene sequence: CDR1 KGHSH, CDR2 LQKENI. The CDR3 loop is CASSPLPGGANTEAFF. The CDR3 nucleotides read TGTGCCAGCTCACCGCTTCCAGGGGGGGCGAACACTGAAGCTTTCTTT.

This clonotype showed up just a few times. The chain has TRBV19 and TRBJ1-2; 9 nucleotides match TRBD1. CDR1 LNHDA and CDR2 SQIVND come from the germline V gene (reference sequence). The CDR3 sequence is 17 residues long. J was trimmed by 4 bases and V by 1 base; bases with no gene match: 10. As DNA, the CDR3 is TGTGCCAGTAGTATAGGCGGGACAGGGACCGGCGGCTATGGCTACACCTTC. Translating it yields CASSIGGTGTGGYGYTF.

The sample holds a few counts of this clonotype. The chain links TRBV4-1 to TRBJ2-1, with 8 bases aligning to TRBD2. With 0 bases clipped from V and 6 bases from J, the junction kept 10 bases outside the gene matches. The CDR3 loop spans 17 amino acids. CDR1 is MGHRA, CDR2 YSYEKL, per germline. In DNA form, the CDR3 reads TGCGCCAGCAGCCAAGAGTTTCGGACTAGCCGGCCCAATGAGCAGTTCTTC. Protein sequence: CASSQEFRTSRPNEQFF.

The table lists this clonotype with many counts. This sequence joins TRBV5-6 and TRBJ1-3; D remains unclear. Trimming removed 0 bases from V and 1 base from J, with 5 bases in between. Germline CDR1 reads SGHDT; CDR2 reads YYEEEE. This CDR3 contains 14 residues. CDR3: CASSLGASGNTIYF. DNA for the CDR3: TGTGCCAGCAGCTTGGGGGCTTCTGGAAACACCATATATTTT.

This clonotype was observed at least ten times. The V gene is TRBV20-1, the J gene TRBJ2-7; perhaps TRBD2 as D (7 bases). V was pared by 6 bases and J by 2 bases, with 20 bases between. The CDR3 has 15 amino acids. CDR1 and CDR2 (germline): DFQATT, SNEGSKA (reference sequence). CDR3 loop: CSARLRGTKTYEQYF. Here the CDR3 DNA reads TGCAGTGCCCGCCTGAGGGGGACTAAGACCTACGAGCAGTACTTC.

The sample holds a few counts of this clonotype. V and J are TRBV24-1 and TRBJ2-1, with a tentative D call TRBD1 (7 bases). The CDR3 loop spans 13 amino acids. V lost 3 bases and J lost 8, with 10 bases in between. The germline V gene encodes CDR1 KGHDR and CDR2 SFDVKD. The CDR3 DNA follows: TGTGCCACCAGTGATCCCAGGGGGGATGAGCAGTTCTTC. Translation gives CATSDPRGDEQFF.

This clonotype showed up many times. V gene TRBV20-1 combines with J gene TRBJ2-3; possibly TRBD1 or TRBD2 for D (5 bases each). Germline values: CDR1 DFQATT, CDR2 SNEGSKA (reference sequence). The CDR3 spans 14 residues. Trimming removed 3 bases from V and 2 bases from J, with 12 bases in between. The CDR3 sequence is CSARPRDLTDTQYF. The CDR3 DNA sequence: TGCAGTGCTAGGCCCCGGGACCTCACAGATACGCAGTATTTT.

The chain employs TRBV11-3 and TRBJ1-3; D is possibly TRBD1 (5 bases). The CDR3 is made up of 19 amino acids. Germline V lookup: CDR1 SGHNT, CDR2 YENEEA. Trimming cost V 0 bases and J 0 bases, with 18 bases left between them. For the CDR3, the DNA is TGTGCCAGCAGCTTAGATCCGGACCCCCAGGGACCCTCTGGAAACACCATATATTTT. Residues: CASSLDPDPQGPSGNTIYF. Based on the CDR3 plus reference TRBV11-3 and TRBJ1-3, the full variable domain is EAGVVQSPRYKIIEKKQPVAFWCNPISGHNTLYWYLQNLGQGPELLIRYENEEAVDDSQLPKDRFSAERLKGVDSTLKIQPAELGDSAVYLCASSLDPDPQGPSGNTIYFGEGSWLTVV.

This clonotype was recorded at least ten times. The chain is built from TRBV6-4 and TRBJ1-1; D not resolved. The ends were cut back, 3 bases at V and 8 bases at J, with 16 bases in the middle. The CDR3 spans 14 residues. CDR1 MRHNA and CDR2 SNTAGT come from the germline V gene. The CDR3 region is CASSDVLWGDEAFF. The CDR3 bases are TGTGCCAGCAGTGATGTTCTTTGGGGAGACGAAGCTTTCTTT.

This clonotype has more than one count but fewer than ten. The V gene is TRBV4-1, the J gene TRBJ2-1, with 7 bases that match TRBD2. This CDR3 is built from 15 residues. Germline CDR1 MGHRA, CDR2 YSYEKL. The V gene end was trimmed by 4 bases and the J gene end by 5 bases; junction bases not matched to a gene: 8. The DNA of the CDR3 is TGCGCCAGCAGCCCCGGACAAAGCGGGAACAATGAGCAGTTCTTC. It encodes CASSPGQSGNNEQFF.

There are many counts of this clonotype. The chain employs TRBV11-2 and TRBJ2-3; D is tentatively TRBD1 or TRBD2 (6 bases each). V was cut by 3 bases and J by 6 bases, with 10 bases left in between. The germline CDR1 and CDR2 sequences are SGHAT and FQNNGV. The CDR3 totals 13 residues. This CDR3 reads CASSLLGGDTQYF. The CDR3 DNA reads TGTGCCAGCAGCTTGTTAGGGGGGGATACGCAGTATTTT.

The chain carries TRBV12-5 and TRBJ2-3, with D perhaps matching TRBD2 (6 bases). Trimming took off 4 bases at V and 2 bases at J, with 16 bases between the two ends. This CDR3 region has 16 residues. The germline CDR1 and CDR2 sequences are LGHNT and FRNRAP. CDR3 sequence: CASGSPLADFTDTQYF. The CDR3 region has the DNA TGTGCTAGTGGTTCCCCATTAGCGGACTTCACAGATACGCAGTATTTT.

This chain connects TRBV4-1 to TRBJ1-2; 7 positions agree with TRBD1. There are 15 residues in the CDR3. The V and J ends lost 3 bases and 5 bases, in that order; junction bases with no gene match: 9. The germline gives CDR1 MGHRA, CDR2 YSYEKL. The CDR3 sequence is CASSHDDREDYGYTF. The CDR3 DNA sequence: TGCGCCAGCAGCCATGACGACAGGGAAGATTATGGCTACACCTTC.

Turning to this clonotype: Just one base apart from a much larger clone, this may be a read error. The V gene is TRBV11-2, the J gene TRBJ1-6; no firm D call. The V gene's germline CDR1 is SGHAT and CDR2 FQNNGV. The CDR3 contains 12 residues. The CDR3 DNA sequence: TGTGCCAGCAGCGAAGTTAATTCACACCTCCACTTT. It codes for CASSEVNSHLHF.

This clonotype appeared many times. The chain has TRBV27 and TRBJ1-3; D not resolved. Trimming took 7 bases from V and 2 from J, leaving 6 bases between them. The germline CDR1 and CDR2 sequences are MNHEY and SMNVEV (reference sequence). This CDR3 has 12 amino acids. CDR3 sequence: CASIGPGNTIYF. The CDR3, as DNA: TGTGCCAGCATCGGTCCTGGAAACACCATATATTTT.

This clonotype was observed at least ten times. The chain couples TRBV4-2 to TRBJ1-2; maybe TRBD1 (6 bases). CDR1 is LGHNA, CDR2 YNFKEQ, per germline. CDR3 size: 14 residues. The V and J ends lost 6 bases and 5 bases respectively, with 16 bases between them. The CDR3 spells CASRSSGTRYGYTF. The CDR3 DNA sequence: TGTGCCAGCAGATCTTCCGGGACAAGATATGGCTACACCTTC.

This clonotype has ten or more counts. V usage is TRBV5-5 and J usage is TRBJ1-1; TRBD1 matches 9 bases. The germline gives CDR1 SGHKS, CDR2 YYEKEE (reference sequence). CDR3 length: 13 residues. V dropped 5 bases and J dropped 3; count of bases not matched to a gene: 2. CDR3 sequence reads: CASRRTGDTEAFF. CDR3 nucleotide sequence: TGTGCCAGCAGACGGACAGGGGACACTGAAGCTTTCTTT.

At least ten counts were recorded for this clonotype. CDR3 protein: CASSLVLPDQYF. The CDR3 bases are TGTGCCAGCAGCTTGGTACTTCCGGACCAGTACTTC. J is TRBJ2-5 and V is TRBV7-8; D uncertain. This CDR3 region has 12 residues. Trimming shortened V by 3 bases and J by 10 bases, and 12 bases separated the two germline ends. The germline CDR1 and CDR2 sequences are SGHVS and FQNEAQ.

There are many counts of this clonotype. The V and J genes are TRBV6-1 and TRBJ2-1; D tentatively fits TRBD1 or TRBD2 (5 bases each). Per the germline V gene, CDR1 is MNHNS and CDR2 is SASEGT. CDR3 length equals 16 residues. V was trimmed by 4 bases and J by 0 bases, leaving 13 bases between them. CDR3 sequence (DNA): TGTGCCAGCAGTGGAGACCGGGACCTCTCCTACAATGAGCAGTTCTTC. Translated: CASSGDRDLSYNEQFF.

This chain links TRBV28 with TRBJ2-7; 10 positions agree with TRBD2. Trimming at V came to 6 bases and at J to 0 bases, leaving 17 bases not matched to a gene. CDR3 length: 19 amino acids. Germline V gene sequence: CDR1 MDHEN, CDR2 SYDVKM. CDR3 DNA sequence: TGTGCCAGCAGCCATCCCGGGCTAGCGGGGGATAGGAGCTCCTACGAGCAGTACTTC. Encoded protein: CASSHPGLAGDRSSYEQYF.

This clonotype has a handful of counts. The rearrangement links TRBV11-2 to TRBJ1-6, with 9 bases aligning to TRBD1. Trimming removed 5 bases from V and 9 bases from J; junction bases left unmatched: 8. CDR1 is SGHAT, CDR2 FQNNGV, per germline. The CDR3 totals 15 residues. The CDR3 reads CASSIEQGARSPLHF. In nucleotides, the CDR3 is TGTGCCAGCAGCATCGAACAGGGGGCACGTTCACCCCTCCACTTT.